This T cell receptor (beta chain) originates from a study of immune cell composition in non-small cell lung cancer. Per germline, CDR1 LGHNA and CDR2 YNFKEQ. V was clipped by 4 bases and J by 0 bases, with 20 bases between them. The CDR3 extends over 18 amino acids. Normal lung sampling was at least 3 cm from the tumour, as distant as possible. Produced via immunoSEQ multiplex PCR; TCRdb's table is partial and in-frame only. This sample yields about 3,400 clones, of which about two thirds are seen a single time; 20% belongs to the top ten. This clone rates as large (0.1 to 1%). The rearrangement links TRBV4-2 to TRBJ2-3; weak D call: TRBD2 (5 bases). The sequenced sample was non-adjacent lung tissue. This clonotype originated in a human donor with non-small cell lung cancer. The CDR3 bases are TGTGCCAGCAGCCCCGCCTCGGGGAGTGTTTCTAGCACAGATACGCAGTATTTT. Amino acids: CASSPASGSVSSTDTQYF.